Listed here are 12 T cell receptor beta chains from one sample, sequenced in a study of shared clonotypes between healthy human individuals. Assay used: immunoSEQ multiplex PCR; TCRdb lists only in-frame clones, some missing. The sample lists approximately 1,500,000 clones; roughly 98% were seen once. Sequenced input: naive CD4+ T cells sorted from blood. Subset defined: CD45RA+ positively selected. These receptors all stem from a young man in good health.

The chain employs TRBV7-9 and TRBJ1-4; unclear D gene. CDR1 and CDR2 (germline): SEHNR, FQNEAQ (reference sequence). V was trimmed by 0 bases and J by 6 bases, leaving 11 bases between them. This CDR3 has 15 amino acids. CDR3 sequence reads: CASSLAGGGYEKLFF. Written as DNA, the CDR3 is TGTGCCAGCAGCTTAGCCGGTGGAGGGTATGAAAAACTGTTTTTT. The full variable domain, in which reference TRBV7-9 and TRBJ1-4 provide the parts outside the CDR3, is DTGVSQNPRHKITKRGQNVTFRCDPISEHNRLYWYRQTLGQGPEFLTYFQNEAQLEKSRLLSDRFSAERPKGSFSTLEIQRTEQGDSAMYLCASSLAGGGYEKLFFGSGTQLSVL.

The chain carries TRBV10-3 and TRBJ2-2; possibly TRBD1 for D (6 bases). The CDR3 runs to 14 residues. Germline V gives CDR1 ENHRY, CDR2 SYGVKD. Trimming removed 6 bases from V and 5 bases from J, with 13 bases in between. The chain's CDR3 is CAIRMTGDTGELFF. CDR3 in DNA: TGTGCCATCAGGATGACAGGTGATACCGGGGAGCTGTTTTTT.

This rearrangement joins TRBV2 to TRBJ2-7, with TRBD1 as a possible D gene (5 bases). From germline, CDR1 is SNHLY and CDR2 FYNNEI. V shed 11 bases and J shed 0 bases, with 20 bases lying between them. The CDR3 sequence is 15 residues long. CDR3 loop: CALTIQGDFSYEQYF. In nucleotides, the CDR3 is TGTGCCTTAACGATCCAAGGGGATTTCTCCTACGAGCAGTACTTC.

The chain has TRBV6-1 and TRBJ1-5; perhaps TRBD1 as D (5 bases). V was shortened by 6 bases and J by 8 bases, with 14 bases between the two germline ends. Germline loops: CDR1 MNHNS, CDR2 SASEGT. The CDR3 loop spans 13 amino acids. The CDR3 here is CASRATGGEPQHF. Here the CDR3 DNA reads TGTGCCAGCAGGGCGACGGGGGGGGAGCCCCAGCATTTT.

CDR3 protein: CASSQEQREYGYTF. CDR3 nucleotides: TGCGCCAGCAGCCAAGAACAGCGGGAGTATGGCTACACCTTC. The chain uses TRBV4-1 and TRBJ1-2, with unresolved D. Germline CDR1 MGHRA, CDR2 YSYEKL. The CDR3 runs to 14 residues. V lost 0 bases, J lost 5 bases, and 10 bases lay in between.

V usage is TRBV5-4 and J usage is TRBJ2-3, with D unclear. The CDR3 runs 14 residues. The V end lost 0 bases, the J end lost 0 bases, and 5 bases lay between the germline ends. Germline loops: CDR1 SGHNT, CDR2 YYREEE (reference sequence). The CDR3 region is CASSLGHSTDTQYF. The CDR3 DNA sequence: TGTGCCAGCAGCTTGGGCCACAGCACAGATACGCAGTATTTT.

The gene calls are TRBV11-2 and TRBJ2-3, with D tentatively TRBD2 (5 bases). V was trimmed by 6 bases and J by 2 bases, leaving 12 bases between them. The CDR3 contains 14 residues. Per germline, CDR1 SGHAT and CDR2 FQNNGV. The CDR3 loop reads CASRVKGATDTQYF. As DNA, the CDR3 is TGTGCCAGCAGGGTCAAGGGAGCCACAGATACGCAGTATTTT.

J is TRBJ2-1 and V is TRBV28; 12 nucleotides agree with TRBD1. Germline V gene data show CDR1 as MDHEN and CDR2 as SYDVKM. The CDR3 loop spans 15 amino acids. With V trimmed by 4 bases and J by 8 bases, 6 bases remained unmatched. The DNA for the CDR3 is TGTGCCAGCAGTTCACCGGGACAGGGGGCCCATGAGCAGTTCTTC. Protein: CASSSPGQGAHEQFF.

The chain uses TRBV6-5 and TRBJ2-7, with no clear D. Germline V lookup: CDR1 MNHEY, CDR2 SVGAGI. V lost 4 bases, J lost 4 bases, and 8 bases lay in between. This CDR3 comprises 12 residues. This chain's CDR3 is CASSFFGYEQYF. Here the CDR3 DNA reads TGTGCCAGCAGTTTTTTTGGTTACGAGCAGTACTTC.

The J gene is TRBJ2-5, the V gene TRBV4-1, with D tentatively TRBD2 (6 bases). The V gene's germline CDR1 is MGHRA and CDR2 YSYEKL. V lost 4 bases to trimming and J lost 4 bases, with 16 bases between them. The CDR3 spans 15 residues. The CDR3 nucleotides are TGCGCCAGCAGCCCTCTCAACGGCGGGATAGAGACCCAGTACTTC. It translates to CASSPLNGGIETQYF.

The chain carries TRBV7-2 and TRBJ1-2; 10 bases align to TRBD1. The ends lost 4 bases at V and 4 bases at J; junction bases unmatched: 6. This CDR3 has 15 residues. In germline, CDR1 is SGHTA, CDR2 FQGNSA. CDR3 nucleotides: TGTGCCAGCAGCTACGACAGGGGGCGCGTCTATGGCTACACCTTC. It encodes CASSYDRGRVYGYTF.

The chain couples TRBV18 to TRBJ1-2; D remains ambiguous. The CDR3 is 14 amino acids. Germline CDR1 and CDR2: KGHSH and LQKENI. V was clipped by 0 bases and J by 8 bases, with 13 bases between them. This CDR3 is CASSPPGRLGGYTF. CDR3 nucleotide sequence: TGTGCCAGCTCACCACCGGGTCGGTTGGGAGGCTACACCTTC.